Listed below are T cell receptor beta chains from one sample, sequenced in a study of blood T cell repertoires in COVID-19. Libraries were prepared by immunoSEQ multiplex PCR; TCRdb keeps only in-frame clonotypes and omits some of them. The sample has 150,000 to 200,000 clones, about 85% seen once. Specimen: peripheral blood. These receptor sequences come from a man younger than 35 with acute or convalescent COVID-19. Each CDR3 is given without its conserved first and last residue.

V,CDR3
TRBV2,ASSERGGGASQPQH
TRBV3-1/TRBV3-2,ASSQDILTDTQY
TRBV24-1,ATSDPPRQGKETQY
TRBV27,ASSFKGHTEAF
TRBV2,ASILTGVGAF
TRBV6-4,ASSGTGSSDTQY
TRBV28,ASSFISGGTDTQY
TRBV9,ASSDGGAGNTIY
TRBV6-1,ASSGAGRGLDEKLF
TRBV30,AWTPGTRGTGELF
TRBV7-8,ASSLGWTSGAMGTDTQY
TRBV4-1,ASSPSRLFSGNTIY
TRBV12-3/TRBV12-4,ASSQPNRAEAF
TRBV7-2,ASSLGFLGGFNTEAF
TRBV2,ASSGGGTVYGYT
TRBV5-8,ASSLGQGYEQF